This T cell receptor (beta chain) was observed in a study of blood T cell repertoires in COVID-19. CDR3 length: 17 residues. V gave up 11 bases and J gave up 3 bases, with 27 bases separating them. The germline gives CDR1 LNHDA, CDR2 SQIVND (reference sequence). Libraries were prepared by immunoSEQ multiplex PCR; TCRdb keeps only in-frame clonotypes and omits some of them. The sample consists of 90,000 to 100,000 clones, approximately 84% of them appearing once. The chain employs TRBV19 and TRBJ2-3, with TRBD2 as a possible D gene (5 bases). The clonotype originates from a woman of 80 years or more with acute or convalescent COVID-19. Sequenced: peripheral blood. The CDR3 DNA follows: TGTGCCCGTCATCTCCTGCCCAGCGAGGGAAGGACAGATACGCAGTATTTT. Its protein product is CARHLLPSEGRTDTQYF.